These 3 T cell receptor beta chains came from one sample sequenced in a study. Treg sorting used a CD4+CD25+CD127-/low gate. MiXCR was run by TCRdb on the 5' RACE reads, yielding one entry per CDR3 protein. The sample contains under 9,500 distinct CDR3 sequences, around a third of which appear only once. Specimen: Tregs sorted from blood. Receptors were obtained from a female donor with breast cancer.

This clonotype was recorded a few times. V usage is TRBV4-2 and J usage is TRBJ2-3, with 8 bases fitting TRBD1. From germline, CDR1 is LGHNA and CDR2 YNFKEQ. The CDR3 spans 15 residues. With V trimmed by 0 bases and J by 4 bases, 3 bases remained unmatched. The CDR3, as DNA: TGTGCCAGCAGCCAAGAGGGACAGGAGCCAGATACGCAGTATTTT. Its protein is CASSQEGQEPDTQYF.

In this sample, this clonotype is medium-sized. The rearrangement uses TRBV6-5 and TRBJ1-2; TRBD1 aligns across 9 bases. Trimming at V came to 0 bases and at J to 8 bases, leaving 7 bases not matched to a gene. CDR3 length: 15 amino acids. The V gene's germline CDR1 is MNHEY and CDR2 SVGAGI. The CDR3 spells CASSYSETGGDGYTF. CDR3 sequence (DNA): TGTGCCAGCAGTTACTCGGAGACAGGGGGGGACGGCTACACCTTC.

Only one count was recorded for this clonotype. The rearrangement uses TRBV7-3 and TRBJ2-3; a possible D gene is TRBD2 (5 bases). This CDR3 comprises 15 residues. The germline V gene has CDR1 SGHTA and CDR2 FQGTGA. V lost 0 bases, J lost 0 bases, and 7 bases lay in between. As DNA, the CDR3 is TGTGCCAGCAGCTTAACTAGGACTAGCACAGATACGCAGTATTTT. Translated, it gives CASSLTRTSTDTQYF.